This TCR beta chain comes out of a study of blood T cell repertoires in COVID-19. Study-level background: Collection of acute and convalescent COVID-19 samples took place in the United States, Italy and Spain. Sources were T cells, B-cell-depleted T cells, or PBMCs; the material itself was cDNA or gDNA.

The CDR3 has 16 amino acids. From germline, CDR1 is SGHTA and CDR2 FQGNSA. The V gene end was trimmed by 5 bases and the J gene end by 5 bases; junction bases not matched to a gene: 8. Source study methods: Reference gene primer amplification yielded estimated nucleated cell counts. Assay: immunoSEQ multiplex PCR; the TCRdb copy retains only in-frame clones and omits some. V and J calls and clone size are copied from that table; D and trimming were computed from the DNA. Of some 120,000 clones in the sample, about nine tenths were seen once. Sequencing was performed on peripheral blood. The rearrangement links TRBV7-2 to TRBJ2-5; 13 bases line up with TRBD2. The clonotype comes from a human donor with active COVID-19. The donor label of this sample is uncertain. CDR3 residues: CASSTRLAGGVETQYF. DNA for the CDR3: TGTGCCAGCAGCACCCGACTAGCGGGGGGCGTTGAGACCCAGTACTTC.